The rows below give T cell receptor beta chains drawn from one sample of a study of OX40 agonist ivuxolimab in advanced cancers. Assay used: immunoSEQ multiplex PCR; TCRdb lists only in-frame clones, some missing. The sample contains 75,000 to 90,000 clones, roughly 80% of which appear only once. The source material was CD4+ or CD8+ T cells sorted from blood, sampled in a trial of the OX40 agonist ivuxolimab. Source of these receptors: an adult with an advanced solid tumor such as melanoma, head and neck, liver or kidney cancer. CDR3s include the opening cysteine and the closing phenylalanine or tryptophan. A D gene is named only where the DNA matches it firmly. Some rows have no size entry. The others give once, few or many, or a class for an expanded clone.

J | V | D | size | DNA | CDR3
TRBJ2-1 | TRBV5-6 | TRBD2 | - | TGTGCCAGCATTCCTAGCGGGAGGTTTTACAATGAGCAGTTCTTC | CASIPSGRFYNEQFF
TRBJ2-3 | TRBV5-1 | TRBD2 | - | TGCGCCAGCAGCCCCCCGGGGGGTCAAACAGATACGCAGTATTTT | CASSPPGGQTDTQYF
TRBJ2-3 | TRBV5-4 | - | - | TGTGCCAGCAGCTTGCGCCCGGCGGATACGCAGTATTTT | CASSLRPADTQYF
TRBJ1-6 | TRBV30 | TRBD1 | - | TGTGCCTGGAGTGTAGGTAGAACAGGGGGCGCCTATAATTCACCCCTCCACTTT | CAWSVGRTGGAYNSPLHF
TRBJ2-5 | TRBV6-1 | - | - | TGTGCCAGCAGTTCTGAACATACAGGGTTGGGTACCCAGTACTTC | CASSSEHTGLGTQYF
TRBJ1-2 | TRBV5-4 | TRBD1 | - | TGTGCCAGCAGCCCCGGGACAGGGGGTACCACCTATGGCTACACCTTC | CASSPGTGGTTYGYTF
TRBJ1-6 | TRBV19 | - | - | TGTGCCAGTAGGATGCGACAGGATAATTCACCCCTCCACTTT | CASRMRQDNSPLHF
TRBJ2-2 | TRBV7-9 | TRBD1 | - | TGTGCCAGCAGCTTAGATGGGACAGTGAACACCGGGGAGCTGTTTTTT | CASSLDGTVNTGELFF
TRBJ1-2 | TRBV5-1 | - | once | TGCGCCAGCAGCTTCCGGGACACCTCAGGGCAGGGCTATGGCTACACCTTC | CASSFRDTSGQGYGYTF
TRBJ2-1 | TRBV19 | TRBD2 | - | TGTGCCAGTAGTAGGGAGACTAGCGGGGCATTGCGCTACAATGAGCAGTTCTTC | CASSRETSGALRYNEQFF
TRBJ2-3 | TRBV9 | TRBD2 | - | TGTGCCAGCAGCGTATTCCCTCAGAGCGGGGGAACAGATACGCAGTATTTT | CASSVFPQSGGTDTQYF
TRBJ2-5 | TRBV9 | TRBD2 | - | TGTGCCAGCAGCACTGGGACTAGCGGGAGTTCGGAGCAGTACTTC | CASSTGTSGSSEQYF
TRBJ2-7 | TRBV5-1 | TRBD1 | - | TGCGCCAGCAGCTTTAACAGGGGCGCCTACGAGCAGTACTTC | CASSFNRGAYEQYF
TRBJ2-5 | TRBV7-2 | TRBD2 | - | TGTGCCAGCAGCTTAGCGACTAGCCCAGAGACCCAGTACTTC | CASSLATSPETQYF
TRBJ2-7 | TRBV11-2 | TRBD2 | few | TGTGCCAGCAATTCGGGAGGCTACGAGCAGTACTTC | CASNSGGYEQYF
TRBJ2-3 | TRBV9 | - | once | TGTGCCAGCAGCCCCGCTAGAGATACGCAGTATTTT | CASSPARDTQYF
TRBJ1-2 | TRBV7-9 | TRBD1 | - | TGTGCCAGCAGCTTAGATCGGACAGGGGCCCTGTACTATGGCTACACCTTC | CASSLDRTGALYYGYTF
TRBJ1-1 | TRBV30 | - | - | TGTGCCTGGAGGAGGGATGGAGGGGGGATCAGGGCGAACACTGAAGCTTTCTTT | CAWRRDGGGIRANTEAFF
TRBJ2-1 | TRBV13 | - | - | TGTGCCAGCAGCTCTACTAGGGGGACTGAGCAGTTCTTC | CASSSTRGTEQFF
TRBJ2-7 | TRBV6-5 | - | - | TGTGCCAGCAGTCATACCTACGAGCAGTACTTC | CASSHTYEQYF
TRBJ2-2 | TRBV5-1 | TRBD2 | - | TGCGCCAGCAGCTTGTCTAGCGGGGGCACGACCGGGGAGCTGTTTTTT | CASSLSSGGTTGELFF
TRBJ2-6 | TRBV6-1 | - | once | TGTGCCAGCAGTGAGCGAGGAGCTGGGGCCAACGTCCTGACTTTC | CASSERGAGANVLTF
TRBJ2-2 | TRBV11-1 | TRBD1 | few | TGTGCCAGCAGCTCATCCGGGACAGTAACCGGGGAGCTGTTTTTT | CASSSSGTVTGELFF
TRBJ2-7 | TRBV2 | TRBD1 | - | TGTGCCAGCAGACTCGGACAGGGCGAGCAGTACTTC | CASRLGQGEQYF
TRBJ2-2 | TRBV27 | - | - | TGTGCCAGCAGTTTATTGGCAGGAGGGGGACCCGGGGAGCTGTTTTTT | CASSLLAGGGPGELFF
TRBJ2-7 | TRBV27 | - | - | TGTGCCAGCAGTTATCTGTACGAGCAGTACTTC | CASSYLYEQYF
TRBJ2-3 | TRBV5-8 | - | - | TGTGCCAGCAGCTTCATGACTGATACGCAGTATTTT | CASSFMTDTQYF
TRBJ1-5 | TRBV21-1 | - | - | TGTGCCAGCAGCGTATTGCTACATTGGCATCATCAGCCCCAGCATTTT | CASSVLLHWHHQPQHF
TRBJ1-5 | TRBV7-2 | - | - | TGTGCCAGCAGCCCCGGACACGGCAATGGATTAAGCAATCAGCCCCAGCATTTT | CASSPGHGNGLSNQPQHF
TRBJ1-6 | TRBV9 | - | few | TGTGCCAGCAGCCCCCTGAGAGGTAATTCACCCCTCCACTTT | CASSPLRGNSPLHF
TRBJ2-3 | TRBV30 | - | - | TGTGCCTGGAGCTTGGACGGAGGATCCACAGATACGCAGTATTTT | CAWSLDGGSTDTQYF